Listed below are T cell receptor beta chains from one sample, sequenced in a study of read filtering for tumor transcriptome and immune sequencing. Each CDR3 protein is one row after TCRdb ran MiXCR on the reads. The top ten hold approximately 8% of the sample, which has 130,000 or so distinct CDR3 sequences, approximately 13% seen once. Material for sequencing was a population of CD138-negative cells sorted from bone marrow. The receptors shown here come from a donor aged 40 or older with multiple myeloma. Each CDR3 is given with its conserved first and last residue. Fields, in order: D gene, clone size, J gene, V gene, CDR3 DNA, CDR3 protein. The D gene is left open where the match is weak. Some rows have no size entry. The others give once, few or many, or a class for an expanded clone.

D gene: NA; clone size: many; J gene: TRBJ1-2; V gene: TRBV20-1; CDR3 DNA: TGCAGTGCTAGAGATAGGTCTCCATCCTACACCTTC; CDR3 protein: CSARDRSPSYTF
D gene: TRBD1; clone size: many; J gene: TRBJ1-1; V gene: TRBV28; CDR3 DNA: TGTGCCAGCAGTTTCTCACAAAGGGGGCCGAACACTGAAGCTTTCTTT; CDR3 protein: CASSFSQRGPNTEAFF
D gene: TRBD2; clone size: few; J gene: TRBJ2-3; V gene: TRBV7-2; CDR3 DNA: TGTGCCAGCAGCAAACAAGCGGGAGTGTTAGATACGCAGTATTTT; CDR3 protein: CASSKQAGVLDTQYF
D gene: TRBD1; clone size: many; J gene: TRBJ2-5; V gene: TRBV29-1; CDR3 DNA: TGCAGCGTAATGACAGGGAGCCAAGAGACCCAGTACTTC; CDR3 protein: CSVMTGSQETQYF
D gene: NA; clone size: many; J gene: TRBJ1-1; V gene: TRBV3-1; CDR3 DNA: TGTGCCAGCAGCCAAGAGGGTATAGGGGCGAACACTGAAGCTTTCTTT; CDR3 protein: CASSQEGIGANTEAFF
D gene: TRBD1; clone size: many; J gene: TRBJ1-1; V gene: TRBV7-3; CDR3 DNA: TGTGCCAGCAGCTTAGACAGGGGGCGAGAAGCTTTCTTT; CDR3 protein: CASSLDRGREAFF
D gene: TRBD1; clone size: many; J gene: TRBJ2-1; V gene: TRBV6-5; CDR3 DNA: TGTGCCAGCAGTTACGACAGGGTTTCCTACAATGAGCAGTTCTTC; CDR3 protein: CASSYDRVSYNEQFF
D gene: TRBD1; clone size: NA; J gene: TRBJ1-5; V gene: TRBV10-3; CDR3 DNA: TGTGCCATCGCGACAGGGACTTATAGCAATCAGCCCCAGCATTTT; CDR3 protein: CAIATGTYSNQPQHF
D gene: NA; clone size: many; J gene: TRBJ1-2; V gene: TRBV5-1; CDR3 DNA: TGCGCCAGCAGCTTGGAGGACTATGGCTACACCTTC; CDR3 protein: CASSLEDYGYTF
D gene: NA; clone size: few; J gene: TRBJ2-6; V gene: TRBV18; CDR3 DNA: TGTGCCAGCTCACCATCGACAAGCTCTGGGGCCAACGTCCTGACTTTC; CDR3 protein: CASSPSTSSGANVLTF
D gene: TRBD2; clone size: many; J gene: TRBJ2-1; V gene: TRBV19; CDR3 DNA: TGTGCCAGTAGTTTAGCGGGAGCCTCCTACAATGAGCAGTTCTTC; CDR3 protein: CASSLAGASYNEQFF
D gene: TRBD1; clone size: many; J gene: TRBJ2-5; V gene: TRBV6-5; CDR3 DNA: TGTGCCAGCAGTTACTCTCTGACAGGGACCCAAGAGACCCAGTACTTC; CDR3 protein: CASSYSLTGTQETQYF
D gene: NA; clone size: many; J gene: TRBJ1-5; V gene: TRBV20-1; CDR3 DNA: TGCAGTGCTAGTAGGAATACAGGGCTAGGTCAGCCCCAGCATTTT; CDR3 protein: CSASRNTGLGQPQHF
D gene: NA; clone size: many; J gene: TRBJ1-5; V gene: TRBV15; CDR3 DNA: TGTGCCACCAGCAGAGTGGGTGGGAGTGGCAATCAGCCCCAGCATTTT; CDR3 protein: CATSRVGGSGNQPQHF
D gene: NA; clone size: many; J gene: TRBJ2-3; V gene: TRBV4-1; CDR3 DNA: TGCGCCAGCAGCCCCCCGGGCCGCGGGGATACGCAGTATTTT; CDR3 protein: CASSPPGRGDTQYF
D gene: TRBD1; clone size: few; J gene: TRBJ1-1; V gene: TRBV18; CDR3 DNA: TGTGCCCGCTCTGGACAGGGGGGGACTGAAGCTTTCTTT; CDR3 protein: CARSGQGGTEAFF
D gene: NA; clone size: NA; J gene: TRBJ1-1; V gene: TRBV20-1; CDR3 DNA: TGCAGTGCTAGATTATGGGGCACGGCTGAAGCTTTCTTT; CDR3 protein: CSARLWGTAEAFF
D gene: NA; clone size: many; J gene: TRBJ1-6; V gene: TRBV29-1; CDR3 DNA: TGCAGCGTTCTGGACAGCCTAGATTCACCCCTCCACTTT; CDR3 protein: CSVLDSLDSPLHF
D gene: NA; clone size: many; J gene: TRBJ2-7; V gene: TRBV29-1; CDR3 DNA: TGCAGCGGTCTTACTAGCACCGAGCAGTACTTC; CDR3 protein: CSGLTSTEQYF
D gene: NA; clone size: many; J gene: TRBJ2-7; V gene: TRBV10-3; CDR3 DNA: TGTGCCATCAGTGATCTCGCGGGATCGAGAAACGAGCAGTACTTC; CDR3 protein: CAISDLAGSRNEQYF
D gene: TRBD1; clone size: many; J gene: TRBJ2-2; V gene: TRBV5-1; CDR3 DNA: TGCGCCAGCAGCTTGGAAATACAGGGGGCCGGGGAGCTGTTTTTT; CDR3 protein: CASSLEIQGAGELFF
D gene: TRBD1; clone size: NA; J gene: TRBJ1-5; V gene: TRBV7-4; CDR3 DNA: TGTGCCAGCAGCCTTGGACAGGGTAGCACAGATACGCAGCATTTT; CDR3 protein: CASSLGQGSTDTQHF
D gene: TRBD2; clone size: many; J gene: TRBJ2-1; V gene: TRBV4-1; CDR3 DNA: TGCGCCAGCAGCCAAGGGCCGGGACTAGCGGGAGTCAATGAGCAGTTCTTC; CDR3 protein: CASSQGPGLAGVNEQFF
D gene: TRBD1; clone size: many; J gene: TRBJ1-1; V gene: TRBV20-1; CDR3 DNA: TGCAGTGCGCGTCGGACAGGGCGGAACACTGAAGCTTTCTTT; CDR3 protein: CSARRTGRNTEAFF
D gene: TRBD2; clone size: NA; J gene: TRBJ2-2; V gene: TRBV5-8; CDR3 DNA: TGTGCCAGCAGCCAACCGACTAGCGGGAGGGCCACCGGGGAGCTGTTTTTT; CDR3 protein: CASSQPTSGRATGELFF
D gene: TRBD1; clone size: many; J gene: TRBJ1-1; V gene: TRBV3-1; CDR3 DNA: TGTGCCAGCAGCCGCCGGGACAGGCCGAACACTGAAGCTTTCTTT; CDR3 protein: CASSRRDRPNTEAFF
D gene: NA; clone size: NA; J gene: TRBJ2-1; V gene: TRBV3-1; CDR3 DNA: TGTGCCAGCAGCCACTCAGAGGGCCTACCGAAGGATGAGCAGTTCTTC; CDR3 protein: CASSHSEGLPKDEQFF
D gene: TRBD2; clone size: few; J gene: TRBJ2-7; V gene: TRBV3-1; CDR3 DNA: TGTGCCAGCAGCCAAGCTTTTAGCGGGAGCTCCTACGAGCAGTACTTC; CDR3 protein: CASSQAFSGSSYEQYF
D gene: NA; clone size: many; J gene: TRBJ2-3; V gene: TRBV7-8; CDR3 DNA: TGTGCCAGCAGCCTCTACACAGATACGCAGTATTTT; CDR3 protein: CASSLYTDTQYF
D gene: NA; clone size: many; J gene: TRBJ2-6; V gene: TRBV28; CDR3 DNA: TGTGCCAGTTCCTCTTCCGGGACCGGGGCCAACGTCCTGACTTTC; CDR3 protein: CASSSSGTGANVLTF
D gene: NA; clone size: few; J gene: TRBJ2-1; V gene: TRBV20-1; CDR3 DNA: TGCAGTGCTAGAGATCCAGGGATACCCTACAATGAGCAGTTCTTC; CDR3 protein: CSARDPGIPYNEQFF
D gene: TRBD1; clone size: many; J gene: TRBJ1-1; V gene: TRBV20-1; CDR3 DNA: TGCAGTGCTAGAGGGAACAGGGGGCACACTGAAGCTTTCTTT; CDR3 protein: CSARGNRGHTEAFF
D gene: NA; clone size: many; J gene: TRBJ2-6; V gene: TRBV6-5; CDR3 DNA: TGTGCCAGCAGGGGGACCGCTCACTCTGGGGCCAACGTCCTGACTTTC; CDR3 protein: CASRGTAHSGANVLTF
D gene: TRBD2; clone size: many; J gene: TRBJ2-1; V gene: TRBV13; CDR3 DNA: TGTGCCAGCAGCTCGGCTTGGGGAGCGGGAGACTACAATGAGCAGTTCTTC; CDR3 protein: CASSSAWGAGDYNEQFF
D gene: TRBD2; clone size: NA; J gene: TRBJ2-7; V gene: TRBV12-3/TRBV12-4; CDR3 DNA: TGTGCCAGCAGTCCGCCGGGACTAGCGGTTAACGCTATCTACTCCTACGAGCAGTACTTC; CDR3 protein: CASSPPGLAVNAIYSYEQYF
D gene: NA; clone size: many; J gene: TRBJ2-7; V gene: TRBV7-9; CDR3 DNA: TGTGCCAGCACGGGGAGCCCCTACGAGCAGTACTTC; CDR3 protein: CASTGSPYEQYF
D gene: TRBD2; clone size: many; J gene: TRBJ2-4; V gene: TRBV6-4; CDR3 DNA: TGTGCCAGCATCCCTCATCTAACGAGGACTAGCGGGAGTATAGCCAAAAACATTCAGTACTTC; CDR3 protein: CASIPHLTRTSGSIAKNIQYF
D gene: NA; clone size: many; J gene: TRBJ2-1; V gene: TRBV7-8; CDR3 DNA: TGTGCCAGCAGCTCCACTCCGGGACTCCCCCTCAATGAGCAGTTCTTC; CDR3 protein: CASSSTPGLPLNEQFF
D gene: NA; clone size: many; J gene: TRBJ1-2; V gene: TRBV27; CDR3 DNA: TGTGTCAGCAGTTTTAGAACAGGCTCTGGCTACACCTTC; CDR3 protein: CVSSFRTGSGYTF
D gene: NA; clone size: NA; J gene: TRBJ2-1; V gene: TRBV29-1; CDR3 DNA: TGCAGCGTCGGAGGGGCTAGCGTGCACAATGAGCAGTTCTTC; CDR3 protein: CSVGGASVHNEQFF
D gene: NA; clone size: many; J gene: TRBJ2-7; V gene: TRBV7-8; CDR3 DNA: TGTGCCAGCAGCTTAGGGAGCCCCGACGCCTACGAGCAGTACTTC; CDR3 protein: CASSLGSPDAYEQYF
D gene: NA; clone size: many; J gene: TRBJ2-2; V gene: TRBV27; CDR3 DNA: TGTGCCAGCAGTTTAGTCGGGGGCGCGAACACCGGGGAGCTGTTTTTT; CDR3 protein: CASSLVGGANTGELFF
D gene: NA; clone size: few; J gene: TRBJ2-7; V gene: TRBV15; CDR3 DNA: TGTGCCACCAGCAGAGATATTGGAGGAATGTACGAGCAGTACTTC; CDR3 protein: CATSRDIGGMYEQYF
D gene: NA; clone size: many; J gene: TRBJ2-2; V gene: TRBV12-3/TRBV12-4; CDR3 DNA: TGTGCCAGCAGACGGGGAAGGAACACCGGGGAGCTGTTTTTT; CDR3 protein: CASRRGRNTGELFF
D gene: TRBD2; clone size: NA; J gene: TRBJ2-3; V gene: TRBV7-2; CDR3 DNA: TGTGCCAGCAGCCCTCGGTTCGAGCGGGACACAGATACGCAGTATTTT; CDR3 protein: CASSPRFERDTDTQYF
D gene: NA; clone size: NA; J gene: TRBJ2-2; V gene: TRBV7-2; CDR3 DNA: TGTGCCAGCAGCTTACTGGCGGGGGCTTCGAGCACCGGGGAGCTGTTTTTT; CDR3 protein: CASSLLAGASSTGELFF
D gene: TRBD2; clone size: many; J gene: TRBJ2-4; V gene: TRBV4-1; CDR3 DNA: TGCGCCAGCAGCCGGGGGGGACTAGCGGTGCTTGGAAACATTCAGTACTTC; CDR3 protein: CASSRGGLAVLGNIQYF
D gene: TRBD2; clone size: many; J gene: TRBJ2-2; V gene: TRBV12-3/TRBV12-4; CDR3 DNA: TGTGCCAGCAGGAGCGGGAGGGACACCGGGGAGCTGTTTTTT; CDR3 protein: CASRSGRDTGELFF
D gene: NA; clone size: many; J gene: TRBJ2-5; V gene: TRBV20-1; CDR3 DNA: TGCAGTGTTACGATGTACGAAGGGGGAAACCAAGAGACCCAGTACTTC; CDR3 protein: CSVTMYEGGNQETQYF
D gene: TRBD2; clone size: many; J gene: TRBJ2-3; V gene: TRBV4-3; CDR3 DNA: TGCGCCAGCAGCGGTTCAGCGGGAGCGGGGTGGACAGATACGCAGTATTTT; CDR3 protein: CASSGSAGAGWTDTQYF
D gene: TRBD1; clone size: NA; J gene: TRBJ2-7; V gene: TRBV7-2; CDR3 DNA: TGTGCCAGCAACTCCGGGACAGGGGCCTACGAGCAGTACTTC; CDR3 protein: CASNSGTGAYEQYF
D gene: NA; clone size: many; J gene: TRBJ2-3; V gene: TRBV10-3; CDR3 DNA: TGTCTACCATTTGGTACGCAGTATTTT; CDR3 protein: CLPFGTQYF